The 29 T cell receptor beta chains below come from one sample, sequenced in a study of T-cell reconstitution after alpha-beta-depleted transplantation in children. Unique molecular identifiers were incorporated when the TCRbeta library was constructed. TCRdb ran MiXCR on the PCR reads and lists one entry per CDR3 protein. The sample has approximately 250,000 distinct CDR3 sequences; about a quarter are singletons. Specimen: PBMCs, collected before TCRalphabeta/CD19-depleted stem cell transplant. The receptors stem from a girl under 10 years old with Fanconi anemia, due to receive a stem cell transplant.

The chain recombines TRBV29-1 with TRBJ1-1; 7 bases align to TRBD1. This CDR3 is 12 amino acids long. Trimming removed 4 bases from V and 5 bases from J; junction bases left unmatched: 4. The germline gives CDR1 SQVTM, CDR2 ANQGSEA. DNA for the CDR3: TGCAGCGTTGGAACAGGGGAGACTGAAGCTTTCTTT. Translating it yields CSVGTGETEAFF.

This clonotype was seen a single time. V gene TRBV28 combines with J gene TRBJ2-3, with D possibly matching TRBD2 (6 bases). Per germline, CDR1 MDHEN and CDR2 SYDVKM. The CDR3 is 15 amino acids. Trimming took 11 bases from V and 4 from J, leaving 22 bases between them. The chain's CDR3 is CAWSGTAGVADTQYF. The CDR3 nucleotides read TGTGCCTGGAGCGGAACAGCGGGTGTTGCAGATACGCAGTATTTT.

This clonotype has at least ten counts. The chain uses TRBV20-1 and TRBJ2-1; tentatively, D is TRBD2 (7 bases). The CDR3 contains 16 residues. Trimming stripped 1 base from V and 2 bases from J, with 15 bases between. Germline V gives CDR1 DFQATT, CDR2 SNEGSKA (reference sequence). This CDR3 reads CSARAFGGQAYNEQFF. DNA of the CDR3: TGCAGTGCTAGAGCTTTCGGGGGGCAAGCCTACAATGAGCAGTTCTTC.

The rearrangement uses TRBV28 and TRBJ2-5; D possibly corresponds to TRBD2 (6 bases). CDR1 and CDR2 from the germline V gene are MDHEN and SYDVKM. This CDR3 contains 13 residues. Trimming took off 3 bases at V and 5 bases at J, with 10 bases between the two ends. The CDR3 sequence: CASSFRGWETQYF. As DNA, the CDR3 is TGTGCCAGCAGTTTCCGGGGGTGGGAGACCCAGTACTTC.

The V gene is TRBV2, the J gene TRBJ2-1, with D perhaps matching TRBD2 (6 bases). This CDR3 has 11 amino acids. Germline V gene data show CDR1 as SNHLY and CDR2 as FYNNEI. The V gene lost 6 bases and the J gene lost 10 bases, with 10 bases spanning the gap. DNA for the CDR3: TGTGCCAGCAGGGACTATTGGGAGCAGTTCTTC. Translation gives CASRDYWEQFF.

The chain couples TRBV6-2 or TRBV6-3 to TRBJ2-7, with D possibly TRBD2 on 7 matching bases. The CDR3 is made up of 17 amino acids. Trimming took 6 bases from V and 4 from J, leaving 25 bases between them. Looked up from germline, CDR1 is MNHEY and CDR2 is SVGEGT. CDR3: CASRGGALRDILYEQYF. The CDR3 nucleotides read TGTGCCAGCAGAGGGGGGGCCCTCCGGGACATACTATACGAGCAGTACTTC.

This clonotype was recorded at least ten times. The chain joins TRBV20-1 to TRBJ1-5; TRBD1 matches 8 bases. V lost 3 bases and J lost 1; bases outside the gene matches: 5. CDR1 and CDR2 (germline): DFQATT, SNEGSKA (reference sequence). The CDR3 is 15 amino acids. The CDR3 DNA reads TGCAGTGCTAGCCCCCAGGGGGCGAGCAATCAGCCCCAGCATTTT. As protein: CSASPQGASNQPQHF.

This clonotype was observed a handful of times. J is TRBJ2-3 and V is TRBV20-1; the match to TRBD2 covers 7 bases. Germline V gene lookup returns CDR1 DFQATT and CDR2 SNEGSKA (reference sequence). The CDR3 totals 16 residues. V trimming: 4 bases; J trimming: 0 bases; junction bases outside the gene matches: 10. In DNA form, the CDR3 reads TGCAGTGCTATACGTCTGGGGAGGGATAGCACAGATACGCAGTATTTT. This translates into CSAIRLGRDSTDTQYF.

The chain couples TRBV29-1 to TRBJ1-5; D might be TRBD1 (5 bases). The germline V gene encodes CDR1 SQVTM and CDR2 ANQGSEA. CDR3 length: 13 amino acids. Trimming shortened V by 7 bases and J by 4 bases, and 14 bases separated the two germline ends. The DNA for the CDR3 is TGCAGCGCGGGGCAGGACAATAATCAGCCCCAGCATTTT. It is translated as CSAGQDNNQPQHF.

This clonotype was picked up one time. This chain uses TRBV6-5 with TRBJ2-7; 8 bases agree with TRBD1. From germline, CDR1 is MNHEY and CDR2 SVGAGI. V lost 4 bases and J lost 6; bases outside the gene matches: 11. CDR3 length: 15 amino acids. The CDR3 loop is CASSWGRQGKGEQYF. The CDR3 nucleotides read TGTGCCAGCAGTTGGGGTCGACAGGGGAAGGGCGAGCAGTACTTC.

V is TRBV13 and J is TRBJ2-1; 7 bases map to TRBD1. Germline CDR1 and CDR2: PRHDT and FYEKMQ (reference sequence). The CDR3 sequence is 15 residues long. The V gene end was trimmed by 5 bases and the J gene end by 1 base; junction bases not matched to a gene: 5. CDR3 protein: CASSPWTGSYNEQFF. CDR3 nucleotides: TGTGCCAGCAGCCCTTGGACAGGTTCCTACAATGAGCAGTTCTTC. The full variable domain, rest sourced from reference TRBV13 and TRBJ2-1, is AAGVIQSPRHLIKEKRETATLKCYPIPRHDTVYWYQQGPGQDPQFLISFYEKMQSDKGSIPDRFSAQQFSDYHSELNMSSLELGDSALYFCASSPWTGSYNEQFFGPGTRLTVL.

The chain employs TRBV7-2 and TRBJ1-2; TRBD1 agrees at 7 bases. Trimming at V came to 2 bases and at J to 9 bases, leaving 15 bases not matched to a gene. The CDR3 consists of 16 residues. In germline, CDR1 is SGHTA, CDR2 FQGNSA. The CDR3 reads CASSLNPETGKVRYTF. DNA of the CDR3: TGTGCCAGCAGCTTAAATCCCGAGACAGGGAAGGTGCGCTACACCTTC.

J is TRBJ2-1 and V is TRBV7-2; D unclear. Trimming pared 1 base from V and 0 bases from J, leaving 7 bases between. CDR1 and CDR2 from the germline V gene are SGHTA and FQGNSA. The CDR3 is 15 amino acids. This CDR3 reads CASSLVSSSYNEQFF. Here the CDR3 DNA reads TGTGCCAGCAGCTTAGTATCCAGCTCCTACAATGAGCAGTTCTTC.

V usage is TRBV29-1 and J usage is TRBJ2-1; tentative D call: TRBD2 (6 bases). The V and J ends lost 7 bases and 1 base respectively, with 11 bases between them. The germline CDR1 and CDR2 sequences are SQVTM and ANQGSEA. The CDR3 is 13 amino acids. Here the CDR3 reads CSGSGTSYNEQFF. Here the CDR3 DNA reads TGCAGCGGGTCAGGGACTTCCTACAATGAGCAGTTCTTC.

This clonotype appeared many times. The gene calls are TRBV29-1 and TRBJ1-5, with unresolved D. Germline lookup yields CDR1 SQVTM and CDR2 ANQGSEA. The length of the CDR3 is 13 residues. V lost 4 bases and J 3 bases, leaving 10 bases between the germline ends. Here the CDR3 DNA reads TGCAGCGTTGGGGCAGGCTTCAATCAGCCCCAGCATTTT. This sequence encodes CSVGAGFNQPQHF.

The chain uses TRBV4-2 and TRBJ2-7; no reliable D call. Germline V gives CDR1 LGHNA, CDR2 YNFKEQ. This CDR3 region has 14 residues. V lost 4 bases, J lost 3 bases, and 13 bases lay in between. DNA for the CDR3: TGTGCCAGCAGCCCTGCTAGGGATGGCTACGAGCAGTACTTC. Its translation is CASSPARDGYEQYF.

This clonotype came up many times. The rearrangement links TRBV9 to TRBJ2-3; 9 nucleotides align to TRBD2. The CDR3 extends over 16 amino acids. The ends lost 0 bases at V and 6 bases at J; junction bases unmatched: 8. Germline-derived CDR1 and CDR2 are SGDLS and YYNGEE. In DNA form, the CDR3 reads TGTGCCAGCAGCGTAGTTGATAGCGGGGGAGGGGATACGCAGTATTTT. Amino acid sequence: CASSVVDSGGGDTQYF.

This clonotype has more than one count but fewer than ten. The gene calls are TRBV25-1 and TRBJ1-1; 7 bases agree with TRBD1. This CDR3 comprises 15 residues. With V trimmed by 3 bases and J by 0 bases, 4 bases remained unmatched. The germline V gene encodes CDR1 MGHDK and CDR2 SYGVNS. As DNA, the CDR3 is TGTGCCAGCAGTGACGGGACAGTCCTGAACACTGAAGCTTTCTTT. Translated: CASSDGTVLNTEAFF.

This clonotype was seen a single time. The V call is TRBV6-1, the J call TRBJ1-2, with 8 bases identical to TRBD1. From germline, CDR1 is MNHNS and CDR2 SASEGT. Trimming took 7 bases from V and 3 from J; bases not matched to a gene: 4. The CDR3 has 13 residues. The DNA of the CDR3 is TGTGCCAGCACTATGACAGGGGACTATGGCTACACCTTC. It specifies CASTMTGDYGYTF.

This clonotype was detected only a few times. V is TRBV11-3 and J is TRBJ2-7; 8 bases agree with TRBD1. The CDR3 consists of 17 residues. From germline, CDR1 is SGHNT and CDR2 YENEEA. After removal of 5 bases from V and 1 base from J, the junction contained 13 bases not matched to a gene. CDR3 nucleotides: TGTGCCAGCAGCCCTTTGACCGGGACAGGACATTCCTACGAGCAGTACTTC. Protein: CASSPLTGTGHSYEQYF. Based on the CDR3 plus reference TRBV11-3 and TRBJ2-7, the full variable domain is EAGVVQSPRYKIIEKKQPVAFWCNPISGHNTLYWYLQNLGQGPELLIRYENEEAVDDSQLPKDRFSAERLKGVDSTLKIQPAELGDSAVYLCASSPLTGTGHSYEQYFGPGTRLTVT.

The rearrangement links TRBV28 to TRBJ2-5, with 7 bases aligning to TRBD2. Germline CDR1 is MDHEN and CDR2 is SYDVKM. V lost 2 bases, J lost 1 base, and 4 bases stayed unmatched. CDR3 length: 15 amino acids. Here the CDR3 DNA reads TGTGCCAGCAGTTTAATGGGAGGGCTCCAAGAGACCCAGTACTTC. Its translation: CASSLMGGLQETQYF.

This chain uses TRBV20-1 with TRBJ1-2; 7 nucleotides agree with TRBD1. The V gene end was trimmed by 7 bases and the J gene end by 5 bases; junction bases not matched to a gene: 7. The CDR3 has 12 residues. Germline V lookup: CDR1 DFQATT, CDR2 SNEGSKA (reference sequence). CDR3: CSVIRGGYGYTF. CDR3 nucleotides: TGCAGTGTCATCAGGGGGGGATATGGCTACACCTTC.

The CDR3 DNA follows: TGTGCCAGCAGCTTGGGGGACACCGTGAACACCGGGGAGCTGTTTTTT. Its protein is CASSLGDTVNTGELFF. The chain has TRBV5-6 and TRBJ2-2; a weak D match, TRBD1 (6 bases). The CDR3 is 16 amino acids. The V gene's germline CDR1 is SGHDT and CDR2 YYEEEE. Trimming removed 0 bases from V and 1 base from J, with 10 bases in between.

In its sample, this clonotype was seen many times. The chain links TRBV29-1 to TRBJ1-1; TRBD1 aligns across 9 bases. The CDR3 totals 12 residues. CDR1 is SQVTM, CDR2 ANQGSEA, per germline. V was pared by 4 bases and J by 4 bases, with 1 base of the junction left unmatched. The CDR3 nucleotides are TGCAGCGTTGGACAGGGGGTCACTGAAGCTTTCTTT. Encoded protein: CSVGQGVTEAFF.

The chain carries TRBV12-3 or TRBV12-4 and TRBJ2-5, with 9 positions matching TRBD2. V dropped 1 base and J dropped 4; count of bases not matched to a gene: 4. The CDR3 covers 15 residues. This chain's CDR3 is CASSLGTLAGETQYF. CDR3 bases: TGTGCCAGCAGTTTAGGGACACTAGCGGGAGAGACCCAGTACTTC.

In this sample, this clonotype turned up many times. The rearrangement joins TRBV4-2 to TRBJ2-7; D unclear. V lost 0 bases and J 3 bases, leaving 3 bases between the germline ends. CDR3 length equals 12 residues. Germline CDR1 and CDR2: LGHNA and YNFKEQ. The CDR3 here is CASSQDSYEQYF. Here the CDR3 DNA reads TGTGCCAGCAGCCAAGACAGCTACGAGCAGTACTTC.

The chain recombines TRBV20-1 with TRBJ2-5; 8 positions agree with TRBD2. The CDR3 length is 13 residues. From germline, CDR1 is DFQATT and CDR2 SNEGSKA (reference sequence). Trimming removed 6 bases from V and 5 bases from J; junction bases left unmatched: 8. The CDR3 DNA is TGCAGTGCCGGACTAGCTGGGATGGAGACCCAGTACTTC. It is translated as CSAGLAGMETQYF.

In this sample, this clonotype turned up a few times. This chain uses TRBV5-1 with TRBJ2-1; unclear D gene. V lost 0 bases, J lost 5 bases, and 9 bases lay in between. Germline V gene sequence: CDR1 SGHRS, CDR2 YFSETQ. This CDR3 is built from 14 residues. The CDR3: CASSLASTDNEQFF. Written as DNA, the CDR3 is TGCGCCAGCAGCTTGGCTAGTACTGACAATGAGCAGTTCTTC.

The rearrangement uses TRBV30 and TRBJ1-2; a possible D gene is TRBD1 (5 bases). This CDR3 has 14 residues. The V gene's germline CDR1 is GTSNPN and CDR2 SVGIG (reference sequence). The V gene lost 1 base and the J gene lost 7 bases, with 16 bases spanning the gap. This chain's CDR3 is CAWSGVRVFGGYTF. The DNA of the CDR3 is TGTGCCTGGAGTGGTGTCAGGGTGTTCGGTGGCTACACCTTC.